The entry below gives a single TCR beta chain sequence along with its context. Its antigen has not been determined. The record has no base qualities; no much larger clone is one base away. The germline V gene encodes CDR1 LNHDA and CDR2 SQIVND (reference sequence). At the junction V is shortened by 3 bases and J by 6 bases; bases outside the gene matches: 4. There are 14 amino acids in the CDR3, from cysteine to phenylalanine inclusive. Only the CDR3 part of the read is kept: 42 bases, read in frame from the first base. This sample is part of a study of blood T cell repertoires in COVID-19 (dated by TCRdb to about 2020). For the study in its entirety: The collaborator samples originated in the United States, Italy and Spain and spanned the acute and convalescent phases of COVID-19. Sample metadata almost always included a de-identified subject ID, COVID-19 status, age in years and sex. Samples were obtained from the ongoing ImmuneRACE study (first 160 participants) and from 1,254 subjects provided by 6 global collaborators. Where available, HLA class I and class II types were obtained from metadata supplied by the sample provider rather than from assay-based typing. A freely available public database, intended as a resource for researchers studying the immune response to SARS-CoV-2, is where the repertoires were released. The prospective study material was composed of cDNA or gDNA derived from T cells, B-cell-depleted T cells, or PBMCs. Deeply sampled blood TCRbeta repertoires from subjects exposed to, actively infected with, or recovered from COVID-19 were included in the dataset. What the study reported, not specific to this receptor: The amount of clinical and demographic metadata varied by source and participant and was provided uncurated.

One collaborating source in Seattle enrolled patients while the patients were actively infected and followed the patients over time throughout the course of disease. Whole blood was collected in K2EDTA tubes by collaborating institutions according to the institutions' own protocols. Collaborator samples were shipped for TCRbeta analysis as frozen whole blood, isolated PBMCs, or DNA extracted from either sample type. TCRbeta CDR3 regions were amplified from genomic DNA by means of the immunoSEQ Assay, a bias-controlled multiplex PCR. From the authors' description of their analysis: Nucleated cell counts per sample were estimated from amplification of reference gene primers within the assay. To quantify the absolute abundance of each unique TCRbeta CDR3 rearrangement, sequence reads were collapsed and filtered. For each sample, productive Simpson clonality was calculated as the square root of Simpson's diversity index over productive rearrangements. TCRdb holds this immuneACCESS table with in-frame rearrangements only. Some clones are missing; in checked studies, unresolved V genes explain under half, and the rest has no known cause. That table supplies the V and J calls and clone size; D and trimming were determined from the DNA. The sample table records about 170,000 clones; around 84% of these occur just once. Of the sample, under 0.65% falls within the top ten clones.

In this chain, TRBV19 is recombined with TRBJ1-2; 10 bases in the middle match TRBD1. The TCR comes from a man aged 55 to 69 with COVID-19, enrolled during active disease. Sequenced input: peripheral blood. The nucleotide sequence reads as follows: TGTGCCAGTAGTATGAGACAGGGGGCTCATGGCTACACCTTC. The encoded protein is CASSMRQGAHGYTF.